These T cell receptor beta chains were read from a single sample in a study of neurological immune-mediated disorders. TCRdb re-called the 5' RACE reads through MiXCR, storing one row per CDR3 protein. The sample holds around 94,000 distinct CDR3 sequences, 3% to 4.5% seen once. The material sequenced was PBMCs. Receptor source: a woman between 18 and 29 years old with multiple sclerosis. CDR3s include the opening cysteine and the closing phenylalanine or tryptophan. A D gene is named only where the DNA matches it firmly. Clone size, where shown, is once, few, many, or a class for clones that have expanded.

j_gene	d_gene	abundance	v_gene	CDR3nt	CDR3aa
TRBJ2-1	NA	many	TRBV20-1	TGCAGTGCTATCCGGGGCTCCAGCTCCTACAATGAGCAGTTCTTC	CSAIRGSSSYNEQFF
TRBJ1-1	NA	many	TRBV6-5	TGTGCCAGCAGTTACTCGATTCCAGGGGCGTCCTTTAGCACTGAAGCTTTCTTT	CASSYSIPGASFSTEAFF
TRBJ1-1	NA	many	TRBV5-1	TGCGCCAGCAGCCGTTTCCCCGTTACGGTGGGCACTGAAGCTTTCTTT	CASSRFPVTVGTEAFF
TRBJ2-4	NA	many	TRBV5-5	TGTGCCAGCAGCTTGGAGGAGATCGGAAGGGTATGGTCCAAAAACATTCAGTACTTC	CASSLEEIGRVWSKNIQYF
TRBJ2-5	TRBD2	many	TRBV7-9	TGTGCCAGCAGCTTAGCGGTAGCGGGAGTGGTGGAGACCCAGTACTTC	CASSLAVAGVVETQYF
TRBJ2-1	TRBD1	once	TRBV11-1	TGTGCCAGCAGCTTAGCCGGACAGGATGTGACTGAGCAGTTCTTC	CASSLAGQDVTEQFF
TRBJ2-1	TRBD1	NA	TRBV9	TGTGCCAGCACCAGGACAGGGGGGTTTGAGCAGTTCTTC	CASTRTGGFEQFF
TRBJ1-3	NA	many	TRBV29-1	TGCAGCGTTGAAGGAAACAGGGCAGGCACCATATATTTT	CSVEGNRAGTIYF
TRBJ2-3	NA	many	TRBV12-3/TRBV12-4	TGTGCCACGCGGGTTGGAAGCCAGAATACGCAGTATTTT	CATRVGSQNTQYF
TRBJ1-2	NA	many	TRBV5-1	TGCGCCAGCAGCCCGGTCCAAGGAGGCTATGGCTACACCTTC	CASSPVQGGYGYTF
TRBJ2-3	NA	many	TRBV5-1	TGCGCCAGCAGCATACAGGGCAGCACAGATACGCAGTATTTT	CASSIQGSTDTQYF
TRBJ2-7	NA	many	TRBV3-1	TGTGCCAGCAGCCATGGGATCGGATTCGAGCAGTACTTC	CASSHGIGFEQYF
TRBJ2-5	NA	many	TRBV10-3	TGTGCCGTGTCATCGACCCAAGAGACCCAGTACTTC	CAVSSTQETQYF
TRBJ1-1	TRBD1	many	TRBV6-6	TGTGCCAGCAGTTACTCGAGGCAGGGGGACACTGAAGCTTTCTTT	CASSYSRQGDTEAFF
TRBJ2-7	NA	NA	TRBV10-3	TGTGCCATCAGTGAAGACCCGAGCTCCTACGAGCATTACTTC	CAISEDPSSYEHYF
TRBJ2-7	TRBD1	many	TRBV10-3	TGTGCCACCACAGGGGGCCACGAGCAGTACTTC	CATTGGHEQYF
TRBJ1-6	NA	many	TRBV12-3/TRBV12-4	TGTGCCAGCAGTTTAACCCCATCCGCAAGAGGTTCACCCCTCCACTTT	CASSLTPSARGSPLHF
TRBJ1-2	NA	NA	TRBV18	TGTGCCAGCTCACCCAACAGGGACTATGGCTACACCTTC	CASSPNRDYGYTF
TRBJ2-3	NA	many	TRBV13	TGTGCCAGCAGCCAGACTAGTAGAGATACGCAGTATTTT	CASSQTSRDTQYF
TRBJ2-7	TRBD1	many	TRBV5-6	TGTGCCAGCAGCTACCCGGGACAGATCTACGAGCAGTACTTC	CASSYPGQIYEQYF
TRBJ2-1	NA	NA	TRBV18	TGTGACAGCTCTGCCCCCAACCTCCGGCAGTTCTTC	CDSSAPNLRQFF
TRBJ2-3	NA	few	TRBV29-1	TGCAGCGTTACACCGGGGAGCACAGATACGCAGTATTTT	CSVTPGSTDTQYF
TRBJ1-2	NA	many	TRBV12-3/TRBV12-4	TGTGCCAGCAGCCCTCGACAGAACTATGGCTACACCTTC	CASSPRQNYGYTF
TRBJ1-6	TRBD1	many	TRBV7-2	TGTGCCAGCAGCTTACTCAGGGGGCTCGGTTCACCCCTCCACTTT	CASSLLRGLGSPLHF
TRBJ2-1	NA	NA	TRBV5-1	TGCGCCAGCAGCTTTAGTCAGGGTTTGGGTAATGAGCAGTTCTTC	CASSFSQGLGNEQFF
TRBJ2-1	NA	many	TRBV4-2	TGTGCCAGCAGCCAAGATTCCAGCGGCTCCTACAATGAGCAGTTCTTC	CASSQDSSGSYNEQFF
TRBJ2-3	TRBD1	many	TRBV20-1	TGCAGTGCACCGGCCTGGACAGGCTCCACAGATACGCAGTATTTT	CSAPAWTGSTDTQYF
TRBJ2-2	TRBD2	many	TRBV12-3/TRBV12-4	TGTGCCAGCAGGCCCGCGGGGGGGGATGGGGCCGGGGAGCTGTTTTTT	CASRPAGGDGAGELFF
TRBJ2-5	NA	many	TRBV20-1	TGCAGTGCTAGAGATCTGGGTGGTGGGGCTCGGGAGACCCAGTACTTC	CSARDLGGGARETQYF
TRBJ1-2	TRBD1	few	TRBV7-7	TGTGCTAGCAGCTCGCGACAGGGGTCCCCCTATGGCTACACCTTC	CASSSRQGSPYGYTF
TRBJ2-4	TRBD2	many	TRBV20-1	TGCAGTGCTAGAGATCGGATAGCGGGGGGGAAAAACATTCAGTACTTC	CSARDRIAGGKNIQYF
TRBJ1-2	NA	many	TRBV5-4	TGTGTGGTGGACCATATCTATGGCTACACCTTC	CVVDHIYGYTF
TRBJ1-1	NA	few	TRBV28	TGTGCCAGCAGTTCCCCGGGCGCCGGGGCCACTGAAGCTTTCTTT	CASSSPGAGATEAFF
TRBJ2-5	TRBD1	many	TRBV29-1	TGCAGCGTGGACGGGACAGGGAATCAAGAGACCCAGTACTTC	CSVDGTGNQETQYF
TRBJ2-1	NA	many	TRBV7-2	TGTGCCAGCAGATCTAGGGTAGGATTTCTCCACAATGAGCAGTTCTTC	CASRSRVGFLHNEQFF
TRBJ1-4	NA	many	TRBV5-5	TGTGCCAGCTGTCTAGGAAGCGTCGTTGAAAAACTGTTTTTT	CASCLGSVVEKLFF
TRBJ1-5	NA	many	TRBV10-2	TGCGCCAGCAGTGATCAGGGGTTAGGGCAAAATCAGCCCCAGCATTTT	CASSDQGLGQNQPQHF
TRBJ1-5	NA	many	TRBV7-8	TGTGCCAGCAGCATCCAGGGTTTACAGCCCCAGCATTTT	CASSIQGLQPQHF
TRBJ2-1	TRBD2	many	TRBV6-5	TGTGCCAGCAGTTACGGGACTAGCGGGAGCTCCTACAATGAGCAGTTCTTC	CASSYGTSGSSYNEQFF
TRBJ2-1	TRBD2	many	TRBV5-6	TGTGCCAGCAGCTGGTTGACTAGCGGGGTCAATGAGCAGTTCTTC	CASSWLTSGVNEQFF
TRBJ2-5	NA	many	TRBV29-1	TGCAGCGTTTACAGGGTCCAAGAGACCCAGTACTTC	CSVYRVQETQYF
TRBJ2-2	NA	many	TRBV12-3/TRBV12-4	TGTGCCAGCGGAGCCTCCGGGGGCCTCACCGGGGAGCTGTTTTTT	CASGASGGLTGELFF
TRBJ2-2	TRBD2	many	TRBV6-2/TRBV6-3	TGTGCCAGCAGTTACGTGGGACTAGCGGGATCCGGGGAGCTGTTTTTT	CASSYVGLAGSGELFF
TRBJ2-2	NA	many	TRBV5-1	TGCGCCAGCAGCGGCAGCTCGAACACCGGGGAGCTGTTTTTT	CASSGSSNTGELFF
TRBJ2-4	NA	many	TRBV5-6	TGTGCCAGCAGCTTGGTCAGTGGCGGAGGAAGGCTAGCCAAAAACATTCAGTACTTC	CASSLVSGGGRLAKNIQYF
TRBJ2-1	TRBD1	many	TRBV28	TGTGCCAGCAGTTGGGAGACAGGGGCTAACAATGAGCAGTTCTTC	CASSWETGANNEQFF
TRBJ2-1	NA	many	TRBV10-3	TGTGCCATCAGGCCAGGGGAGAGCGATGAGCAGTTCTTC	CAIRPGESDEQFF
TRBJ2-5	TRBD1	many	TRBV5-1	TGCGCCAGCAGCTTGGATTCAGCGGGACAGGGCCGGGAGACCCAGTACTTC	CASSLDSAGQGRETQYF
TRBJ1-2	NA	many	TRBV20-1	TGCAGTCAAGACAGTGGCTATGGCTACACCTTC	CSQDSGYGYTF
TRBJ2-3	TRBD2	many	TRBV20-1	TGCAGTGCTAAAAAGCGGGGGACCATAGATACGCAGTATTTT	CSAKKRGTIDTQYF